These T cell receptor beta chains were read from a single sample in a study of blood T cell repertoires in COVID-19. Profiled with immunoSEQ multiplex PCR; TCRdb holds only in-frame clones, not every one. Here the sample spans about 240,000 clones, roughly nine tenths being singletons. Specimen: peripheral blood. The source is a man aged 60 to 69 with acute or convalescent COVID-19. CDR3s include the opening cysteine and the closing phenylalanine or tryptophan. The D gene is left open where the match is weak. Expanded clones are given a class, and other clones once, few, many or no size at all.

v_call	d_call	clone_size	j_call	cdr3_aa	cdr3_nt
TRBV29-1	TRBD1	.	TRBJ1-1	CSVGQGEGTEAFF	TGCAGCGTGGGACAGGGGGAGGGCACTGAAGCTTTCTTT
TRBV12-3/TRBV12-4	.	few	TRBJ1-2	CASSLELIHGYTF	TGTGCCAGCAGTTTAGAACTTATCCATGGCTACACCTTC
TRBV4-3	TRBD1	.	TRBJ1-4	CASSQYGTGGLEKLFF	TGCGCCAGCAGCCAATACGGGACAGGGGGCCTGGAAAAACTGTTTTTT
TRBV11-2	TRBD2	.	TRBJ2-5	CASSLGRGGKYF	TGTGCCAGCAGCTTAGGTCGGGGGGGAAAGTACTTC
TRBV3-1/TRBV3-2	TRBD1	.	TRBJ1-3	CASSQGWGQASGNTIYF	TGTGCCAGCAGCCAGGGGTGGGGACAGGCTTCTGGAAACACCATATATTTT
TRBV5-8	.	.	TRBJ1-3	CASSLDSEAGSGNTIYF	TGTGCCAGCAGCCTAGACTCAGAGGCGGGCTCTGGAAACACCATATATTTT
TRBV19	.	.	TRBJ2-3	CASSIGTASTDTQYF	TGTGCCAGTAGTATAGGCACAGCTAGCACAGATACGCAGTATTTT
TRBV5-1	.	few	TRBJ2-3	CASTTGVGADTQYF	TGCGCCAGCACAACGGGAGTGGGGGCAGATACGCAGTATTTT
TRBV5-1	.	.	TRBJ1-6	CASRPGTNTNSPLHF	TGCGCCAGCAGACCCGGGACTAATACTAATTCACCCCTCCACTTT
TRBV7-8	.	many	TRBJ1-1	CASSFPGGDTEAFF	TGTGCCAGCAGCTTCCCGGGTGGAGACACTGAAGCTTTCTTT
TRBV5-8	.	.	TRBJ1-2	CASSLDSNYGYTF	TGTGCCAGCAGCTTGGACAGTAACTATGGCTACACCTTC
TRBV14	.	.	TRBJ2-7	CASSQDISGSSFF	TGTGCCAGCAGCCAAGATATCTCAGGCAGCTCCTTCTTC
TRBV29-1	TRBD2	.	TRBJ2-5	CSVETGTSRKETQYF	TGCAGCGTTGAAACCGGGACTAGCAGGAAAGAGACCCAGTACTTC
TRBV7-2	.	.	TRBJ2-7	CASSPLNTEQYF	TGTGCCAGCAGCCCCCTCAACACCGAGCAGTACTTC
TRBV3-1/TRBV3-2	TRBD1	.	TRBJ2-3	CASSRRDRAPSDTQYF	TGTGCCAGCAGCCGCCGGGACAGGGCGCCATCGGATACGCAGTATTTT
TRBV19	TRBD1	.	TRBJ1-2	CASSTPRQGSYGYTF	TGTGCCAGTAGTACGCCCCGACAGGGGAGCTATGGCTACACCTTC
TRBV4-3	.	.	TRBJ1-1	CASSPVPYSWTEAFF	TGCGCCAGCAGCCCGGTCCCTTACAGTTGGACTGAAGCTTTCTTT
TRBV18	.	.	TRBJ2-3	CASSPRVYEGALTDTQYF	TGTGCCAGCTCACCAAGGGTATATGAGGGAGCCCTCACAGATACGCAGTATTTT
TRBV19	TRBD2	.	TRBJ2-3	CASSNAASGTRDTQYF	TGTGCCAGTAGTAATGCGGCTAGCGGAACGCGGGATACGCAGTATTTT
TRBV30	.	.	TRBJ1-6	CAWSVYTAGSSSYNSPLHF	TGTGCCTGGAGTGTATATACCGCGGGATCGAGCTCCTATAATTCACCCCTCCACTTT
TRBV11-2	.	once	TRBJ2-5	CASSSGVGIQETQYF	TGTGCCAGCAGCTCTGGAGTCGGGATCCAAGAGACCCAGTACTTC
TRBV14	TRBD1	.	TRBJ2-3	CASRETGGPMVYDTQYF	TGTGCCAGCAGAGAGACAGGGGGCCCCATGGTTTACGATACGCAGTATTTT
TRBV15	TRBD1	.	TRBJ1-1	CATSRTTGTLRTEAFF	TGTGCCACCAGCAGAACGACAGGGACGTTGAGGACTGAAGCTTTCTTT
TRBV28	.	.	TRBJ1-1	CASSYRDAEAFF	TGTGCCAGCAGTTACAGGGACGCTGAAGCTTTCTTT
TRBV5-1	TRBD1	.	TRBJ1-2	CASSLLRTGGGDGYTF	TGCGCCAGCAGCTTGCTACGGACAGGGGGTGGGGATGGCTACACCTTC
TRBV30	.	.	TRBJ1-4	CAWSVNSREKLFF	TGTGCCTGGAGTGTAAACTCCCGGGAAAAACTGTTTTTT